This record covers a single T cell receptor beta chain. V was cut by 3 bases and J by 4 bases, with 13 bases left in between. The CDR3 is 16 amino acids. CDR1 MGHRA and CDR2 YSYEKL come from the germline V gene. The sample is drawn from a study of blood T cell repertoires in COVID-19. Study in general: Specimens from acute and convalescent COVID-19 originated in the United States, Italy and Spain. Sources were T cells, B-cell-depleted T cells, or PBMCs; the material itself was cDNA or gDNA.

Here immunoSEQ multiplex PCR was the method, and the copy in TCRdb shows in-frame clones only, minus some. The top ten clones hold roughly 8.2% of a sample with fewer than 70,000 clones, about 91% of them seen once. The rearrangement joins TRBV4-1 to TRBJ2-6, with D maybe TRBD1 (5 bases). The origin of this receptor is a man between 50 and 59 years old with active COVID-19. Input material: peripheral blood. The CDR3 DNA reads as TGCGCCAGCAGCCAGACAGCCCTGAGGGGGGCCAACGTCCTGACTTTC. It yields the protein CASSQTALRGANVLTF.